This T cell receptor beta chain is from a study of cytotoxic CD8 clonotypes in ibrutinib-treated CLL. Study background: Of the patients, about a dozen were relapsed/refractory, some 15 treatment-naive and 17 IGHV unmutated. Overall, about 25 responses were partial and 2 complete; following median about 68 months, roughly 15 patients stayed remitted and approximately 12 progressed.

The table came from immunoSEQ multiplex PCR; TCRdb's copy has only in-frame clones and leaves some out. The data hold tens of thousands of clones, with roughly two thirds observed a single time. Study-wide results and limits: Clonality was higher at ibrutinib response and returned toward baseline at progression.

In germline, CDR1 is SGHRS, CDR2 YFSETQ. CDR3 length equals 12 residues. The ends were cut back, 7 bases at V and 10 bases at J, with 15 bases in the middle. A note on this clone: Its antigen is currently unknown.

This receptor was obtained from a human donor with chronic lymphocytic leukemia. Specimen: PBMCs, collected after 12 months of ibrutinib treatment. This chain joins TRBV5-1 and TRBJ2-1; D possibly matches TRBD1 or TRBD2 (5 bases each). The CDR3 reads CASGPNEGEQFF. The CDR3 DNA sequence: TGCGCCAGCGGGCCGAATGAGGGGGAGCAGTTCTTC.